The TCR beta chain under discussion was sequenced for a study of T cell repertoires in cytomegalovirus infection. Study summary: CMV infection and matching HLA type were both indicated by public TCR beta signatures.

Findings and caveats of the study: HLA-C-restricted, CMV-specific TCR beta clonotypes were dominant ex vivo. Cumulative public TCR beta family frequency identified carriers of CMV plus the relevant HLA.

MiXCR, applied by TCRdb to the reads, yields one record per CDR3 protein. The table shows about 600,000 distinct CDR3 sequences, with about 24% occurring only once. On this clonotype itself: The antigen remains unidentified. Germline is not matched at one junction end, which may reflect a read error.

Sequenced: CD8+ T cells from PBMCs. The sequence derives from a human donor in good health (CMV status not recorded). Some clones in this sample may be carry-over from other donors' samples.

This chain's CDR3 is CASSSAGSCNSPLHF. The CDR3 coding sequence is TGTGCCAGCAGTTCGGCGGGCTCCTGTAATTCACCCCTCCACTTT. This sequence joins TRBV6-2 or TRBV6-3 and TRBJ1-6; D gene uncertain. The length of the CDR3 is 15 residues. Germline V CDR1 and CDR2: MNHEY, SVGEGT.